These 21 T cell receptor beta chains were sequenced from one sample in a study of early T cells in non-severe SARS-CoV-2 infection. In TCRdb, the 5' RACE reads were re-called with MiXCR into one record per CDR3 protein. The sample has more than 20,000 distinct CDR3 sequences; about 4% are singletons. The sequenced sample consisted of whole blood. These receptors were obtained from an adult who was a healthcare worker with PCR-confirmed SARS-CoV-2 infection or an uninfected control (not recorded which).

This clonotype was seen repeatedly, ten times or more. The rearrangement joins TRBV5-5 to TRBJ2-1; D is possibly TRBD2 (5 bases). Between the trimmed V and J ends, which lost 0 bases and 2 bases, there was a span of 12 bases. The CDR3 runs 16 residues. Germline loops: CDR1 SGHKS, CDR2 YYEKEE (reference sequence). The CDR3 reads CASSLVPGSAYNEQFF. The CDR3 nucleotides read TGTGCCAGCAGCTTGGTTCCGGGATCGGCCTACAATGAGCAGTTCTTC.

This clonotype was seen ten or more times. The chain joins TRBV7-2 to TRBJ2-7; D remains unclear. This CDR3 contains 12 residues. CDR1 and CDR2 (germline): SGHTA, FQGNSA. V lost 5 bases and J 1 base, leaving 6 bases between the germline ends. CDR3 in amino acids: CASSLQSYEQYF. The CDR3 nucleotides read TGTGCCAGCAGCCTCCAGTCCTACGAGCAGTACTTC. The full variable domain, with the rest looked up from reference TRBV7-2 and TRBJ2-7, is GAGVSQSPSNKVTEKGKDVELRCDPISGHTALYWYRQSLGQGLEFLIYFQGNSAPDKSGLPSDRFSAERTGGSVSTLTIQRTQQEDSAVYLCASSLQSYEQYFGPGTRLTVT.

The chain is built from TRBV10-2 and TRBJ2-7, with a possible D match to TRBD1 (6 bases). V was clipped by 7 bases and J by 3 bases, with 13 bases between them. This CDR3 is 13 amino acids long. Looked up from germline, CDR1 is WSHSY and CDR2 is SAAADI. CDR3 nucleotides: TGCGCCAGCACGGCAGGGGCTCTCTACGAGCAGTACTTC. Residues: CASTAGALYEQYF.

This clonotype has a count of ten or more. This chain links TRBV18 with TRBJ2-7, with a possible D match to TRBD2 (5 bases). CDR3 length equals 13 residues. Germline V CDR1 and CDR2: KGHSH, LQKENI. Trimming stripped 5 bases from V and 6 bases from J, with 14 bases between. The CDR3 DNA reads TGTGCCAGCTCAGGTCTCGCCCTAGCCGAGCAGTACTTC. Its translation: CASSGLALAEQYF.

This clonotype appeared many times. V gene TRBV18 combines with J gene TRBJ2-7, with D unclear. The V gene's germline CDR1 is KGHSH and CDR2 LQKENI. Trimming shortened V by 3 bases and J by 0 bases, and 9 bases separated the two germline ends. This CDR3 contains 14 residues. CDR3 nucleotides: TGTGCCAGCTCACCCCCCTCCCTCTCCTACGAGCAGTACTTC. Encoded protein: CASSPPSLSYEQYF. Together with reference TRBV18 and TRBJ2-7, the CDR3 gives the full variable domain: NAGVMQNPRHLVRRRGQEARLRCSPMKGHSHVYWYRQLPEEGLKFMVYLQKENIIDESGMPKERFSAEFPKEGPSILRIQQVVRGDSAAYFCASSPPSLSYEQYFGPGTRLTVT.

V usage is TRBV7-2 and J usage is TRBJ2-3, with 10 bases aligning to TRBD2. This CDR3 is 14 amino acids long. After removal of 6 bases from V and 6 bases from J, the junction contained 6 bases not matched to a gene. Germline V lookup: CDR1 SGHTA, CDR2 FQGNSA. CDR3 loop: CASSPSGGRDTQYF. CDR3 coding DNA: TGTGCCAGCAGTCCTAGCGGGGGAAGGGATACGCAGTATTTT.

This clonotype was seen a few times. CDR3 in DNA: TGTGCCAGCAGCCAGGCCCCAGGACGCAATCAGCCCCAGCATTTT. It is translated as CASSQAPGRNQPQHF. The rearrangement links TRBV3-2 to TRBJ1-5; the table calls TRBD1, which could not be checked here. TRBV3-2 is shown as a pseudogene. This CDR3 has 15 residues.

This clonotype was recorded once. A read error is possible here, since a much larger clone lies one base away. The rearrangement uses TRBV7-8 and TRBJ1-2, with 10 bases aligning to TRBD1. CDR1 is SGHVS, CDR2 FQNEAQ, per germline. This CDR3 region has 16 residues. In nucleotides, the CDR3 is TGTGCCAGCAGCACGGAGGACAGGGGGGTTCACTATAGCTACACCTTC. It codes for CASSTEDRGVHYSYTF.

This clonotype showed up many times. The chain is built from TRBV4-2 and TRBJ2-1; the match to TRBD2 covers 9 bases. The CDR3 covers 15 residues. Unmatched junction bases numbered 8, after V lost 6 bases and J lost 5 bases. Germline assignment: CDR1 LGHNA and CDR2 YNFKEQ. The CDR3 DNA sequence: TGTGCCAGCAGGTCGAGCGGGGGGCGCAACAATGAGCAGTTCTTC. Translating gives CASRSSGGRNNEQFF.

This clonotype was seen at least ten times. The CDR3 region is CASSHRELHSQETQYF. The CDR3 bases are TGTGCCAGCAGCCATCGTGAACTTCATTCACAAGAGACCCAGTACTTC. This chain links TRBV7-9 with TRBJ2-5, with D uncertain. The V gene lost 5 bases and the J gene lost 2 bases, with 18 bases spanning the gap. This CDR3 spans 16 amino acids. CDR1 and CDR2 from the germline V gene are SEHNR and FQNEAQ (reference sequence).

This clonotype is medium-sized within its sample. CDR3 sequence reads: CASSLGVANTGELFF. The CDR3, as DNA: TGTGCCAGCAGCTTAGGGGTCGCGAACACCGGGGAGCTGTTTTTT. This chain connects TRBV7-6 to TRBJ2-2, with D hard to call. V was trimmed by 1 base and J by 0 bases, leaving 6 bases between them. The CDR3 covers 15 residues. Germline CDR1 reads SGHVS; CDR2 reads FNYEAQ. Combining the CDR3 with reference TRBV7-6 and TRBJ2-2 gives the whole variable domain GAGVSQSPRYKVTKRGQDVALRCDPISGHVSLYWYRQALGQGPEFLTYFNYEAQQDKSGLPNDRFSAERPEGSISTLTIQRTEQRDSAMYRCASSLGVANTGELFFGEGSRLTVL.

This clonotype was counted at least ten times. This chain joins TRBV27 and TRBJ2-1; possibly TRBD2 for D (6 bases). Germline CDR1 is MNHEY and CDR2 is SMNVEV (reference sequence). The CDR3 length is 14 residues. Trimming left V 8 bases short and J 7 bases short, with 18 bases between. This CDR3 is CASVQRRGGNEQFF. The CDR3 nucleotides are TGTGCCAGCGTCCAGCGGCGCGGAGGGAATGAGCAGTTCTTC.

In this sample, this clonotype turned up many times. CDR3 loop: CASSQAGTDTQYF. The CDR3 coding sequence is TGTGCCAGCAGCCAAGCCGGCACAGATACGCAGTATTTT. The chain recombines TRBV11-3 with TRBJ2-3; D is undetermined. Trimming cost V 5 bases and J 1 base, with 7 bases left between them. CDR3 length: 13 amino acids. From germline, CDR1 is SGHNT and CDR2 YENEEA.

The sample holds many counts of this clonotype. The chain has TRBV30 and TRBJ2-3; D unclear. Germline CDR1 and CDR2: GTSNPN and SVGIG (reference sequence). V shed 1 base and J shed 4 bases, with 15 bases lying between them. The CDR3 is made up of 15 amino acids. CDR3 sequence (DNA): TGTGCCTGGAGTGGGCCCTCAATTCACCCAGATACGCAGTATTTT. Translating gives CAWSGPSIHPDTQYF.

This clonotype was observed at least ten times. The J gene is TRBJ2-3, the V gene TRBV13, with 9 bases aligning to TRBD2. This CDR3 comprises 17 residues. The germline V gene encodes CDR1 PRHDT and CDR2 FYEKMQ (reference sequence). Losses at the gene ends were 5 bases for V and 4 bases for J; bases not matched to a gene: 13. As DNA, the CDR3 is TGTGCCAGCAGCCCCCGAGGAGCGGGGGGCCGCGCAGATACGCAGTATTTT. As protein: CASSPRGAGGRADTQYF.

This clonotype was detected many times. The rearrangement uses TRBV5-4 and TRBJ2-1, with no clear D. CDR1 and CDR2 from the germline V gene are SGHNT and YYREEE (reference sequence). Trimming took off 5 bases at V and 0 bases at J, with 6 bases between the two ends. There are 13 residues in the CDR3. CDR3 in amino acids: CASRLDSYNEQFF. For the CDR3, the DNA is TGTGCCAGCAGACTCGACTCCTACAATGAGCAGTTCTTC.

This clonotype was counted many times. The chain has TRBV5-1 and TRBJ2-2; the D gene is possibly TRBD1 (6 bases). This CDR3 is built from 14 residues. From germline, CDR1 is SGHRS and CDR2 YFSETQ. V was shortened by 4 bases and J by 6 bases, with 13 bases between the two germline ends. CDR3 region: CASSPRQVAGELFF. For the CDR3, the DNA is TGCGCCAGCAGCCCTAGACAGGTCGCCGGGGAGCTGTTTTTT.

This clonotype occurred many times. This rearrangement joins TRBV20-1 to TRBJ2-1; TRBD2 agrees at 8 bases. Losses at the gene ends were 3 bases for V and 8 bases for J; bases not matched to a gene: 9. From germline, CDR1 is DFQATT and CDR2 SNEGSKA (reference sequence). There are 14 residues in the CDR3. In nucleotides, the CDR3 is TGCAGTGCTAGTGGGAGCGGGGGCATCGATGAGCAGTTCTTC. This gives the protein CSASGSGGIDEQFF.

This clonotype appeared many times. The chain has TRBV19 and TRBJ1-5, with TRBD1 matching over 8 bases. Germline trimming cut 6 bases from V and 6 bases from J; bases unmatched to any gene: 16. The CDR3 loop spans 17 amino acids. Germline CDR1 is LNHDA and CDR2 is SQIVND (reference sequence). The CDR3: CASRPIHRTGIGQPQHF. DNA of the CDR3: TGTGCCAGTAGGCCTATCCACCGGACAGGGATCGGTCAGCCCCAGCATTTT.

This clonotype qualifies as medium-sized. The chain couples TRBV18 to TRBJ1-2; possibly TRBD1 for D (5 bases). CDR1 KGHSH and CDR2 LQKENI come from the germline V gene. CDR3 length: 13 amino acids. With 4 bases removed from V and 2 bases from J, the gap between germline ends came to 8 bases. CDR3 protein: CASSRDRNYGYTF. CDR3 bases: TGTGCCAGCTCACGAGACAGAAACTATGGCTACACCTTC.

This clonotype has a count of ten or more. This chain joins TRBV7-8 and TRBJ1-5; maybe TRBD1 (5 bases). CDR3 length: 13 residues. The V end was cut by 5 bases, the J end by 7 bases, with 12 bases between. In germline, CDR1 is SGHVS, CDR2 FQNEAQ. CDR3 protein: CASSLQVRQPQHF. In DNA, the CDR3 is TGTGCCAGCAGCCTACAGGTGCGGCAGCCCCAGCATTTT.